This entry describes one TCR beta chain. The source of the sample is a study of blood T cell repertoires in COVID-19. V gave up 2 bases and J gave up 3 bases, with 13 bases separating them. Germline V gene sequence: CDR1 KGHSH, CDR2 LQKENI. The CDR3 is made up of 15 amino acids. Measured with immunoSEQ multiplex PCR; TCRdb has only the in-frame clones, and not every one. The sample has under 450,000 clones, 87% seen once. The sequence was obtained from a man between 25 and 39 years old who had recovered from COVID-19. The material sequenced was PBMCs or T cells enriched from blood (not recorded which). This chain connects TRBV18 to TRBJ1-1; perhaps TRBD1 as D (5 bases). For the CDR3, the DNA is TGTGCCAGCTCACCAATACGGAGCAGGGACACTGAAGCTTTCTTT. Protein sequence: CASSPIRSRDTEAFF.